Below, 18 T cell receptor beta chains from the same sample are listed, as sequenced in a study of T cells in Graves' hyperthyroidism and ophthalmopathy. TCR beta CDR3 region amplification was performed from RNA transcripts. TCR CDR3 underwent first-round RT-PCR with the HTBI primer set. From the multiplex PCR reads, TCRdb called clonotypes with MiXCR, one entry per CDR3 protein. This table has tens of thousands of distinct CDR3 sequences, around 48% appearing once. Sequences were obtained from blood. These receptors all stem from a woman between 45 and 60 years old with Graves' hyperthyroidism that later progressed to Graves' ophthalmopathy.

This clonotype has only one observation. The chain is built from TRBV7-8 and TRBJ2-1; TRBD1 aligns across 8 bases. CDR1 SGHVS and CDR2 FQNEAQ come from the germline V gene. This CDR3 spans 13 amino acids. The trim removed 8 bases at V and 10 bases at J, leaving 10 bases unmatched. The CDR3 DNA is TGTGCCAGCGGGAGACAGGGGTCAGGGGAGCAGTTCTTC. Protein product: CASGRQGSGEQFF.

Notes on this clonotype: Lacking the conserved final phenylalanine or tryptophan, this CDR3 likely reflects a read error. No DNA is shown, since the ends of the CDR3 on it are uncertain; the CDR3 is the one TCRdb lists. The chain combines TRBV5-5 with TRBJ1-1; the DNA was not compared with TRBD1, the D call given in the table. With termini counted, the CDR3 has 13 amino acids. Germline CDR1 reads SGHKS; CDR2 reads YYEKEE (reference sequence). The CDR3 here is CASSLQGDTEAFS.

Ten or more counts support this clonotype. The CDR3 DNA follows: TGCGCCAGCAGCCAAGTAACGGCGGGGGTTCAGCCCCAGCATTTT. As protein: CASSQVTAGVQPQHF. The V gene is TRBV4-1, the J gene TRBJ1-5; weak D call: TRBD1 (5 bases). Germline CDR1 MGHRA, CDR2 YSYEKL. The CDR3 extends over 15 amino acids. Deletions cut 1 base from V and 6 bases from J, with 13 bases between.

This clonotype was counted many times. This chain connects TRBV5-5 to TRBJ1-5, with 9 bases aligning to TRBD1. Germline CDR1 SGHKS, CDR2 YYEKEE (reference sequence). The CDR3 is made up of 16 amino acids. Trimming removed 4 bases from V and 0 bases from J; junction bases left unmatched: 5. For the CDR3, the DNA is TGTGCCAGCAGCATAACAGGGGGCGATAGCAATCAGCCCCAGCATTTT. This encodes CASSITGGDSNQPQHF.

V usage is TRBV24-1 and J usage is TRBJ2-5; D may be TRBD1 (6 bases). V shed 3 bases and J shed 2 bases, with 12 bases lying between them. The CDR3 extends over 15 amino acids. Per the germline V gene, CDR1 is KGHDR and CDR2 is SFDVKD. In DNA form, the CDR3 reads TGTGCCACCAGTGATCCAGGGACACCACAAGAGACCCAGTACTTC. Protein sequence: CATSDPGTPQETQYF.

This sequence joins TRBV20-1 and TRBJ1-5; D gene ambiguous. Germline lookup yields CDR1 DFQATT and CDR2 SNEGSKA (reference sequence). Trimming took off 0 bases at V and 7 bases at J, with 7 bases between the two ends. The CDR3 consists of 12 residues. The CDR3 loop reads CSARDVGQPQHF. Here the CDR3 DNA reads TGCAGTGCTAGAGATGTGGGACAGCCCCAGCATTTT.

A word on this clonotype: Without the conserved terminal phenylalanine or tryptophan, this CDR3 likely stems from a read error. It is unclear where the CDR3 begins or ends on the DNA, so no DNA is shown, and the CDR3 is as TCRdb lists it. V gene TRBV11-3 combines with J gene TRBJ2-7; TRBD2 was called by the table and not checked on the DNA. CDR1 and CDR2 (germline): SGHNT, YENEEA. Counting both end residues, the CDR3 totals 11 amino acids. This chain's CDR3 is CASSLADRVAG.

Note on this clonotype: Germline and junction disagree at one end, which may indicate a read error. The chain combines TRBV20-1 with TRBJ1-1; D not certain. The CDR3 covers 14 residues. The germline CDR1 and CDR2 sequences are DFQATT and SNEGSKA (reference sequence). CDR3 protein: CCARVPGRATEASF. Written as DNA, the CDR3 is TGCTGTGCTAGAGTCCCGGGGAGGGCCACTGAAGCTTCCTTT.

V gene TRBV6-4 combines with J gene TRBJ1-5; D gene uncertain. The ends were cut back, 5 bases at V and 7 bases at J, with 24 bases in the middle. This CDR3 spans 17 amino acids. Germline V CDR1 and CDR2: MRHNA, SNTAGT. The CDR3 loop is CASSPMAGGPYEQPQHF. In nucleotides, the CDR3 is TGTGCCAGCAGTCCCATGGCGGGAGGGCCTTACGAGCAGCCCCAGCATTTT.

This clonotype was detected ten times or more. The V gene is TRBV5-6, the J gene TRBJ2-1; 9 positions match TRBD2. CDR3 length: 14 residues. V was pared by 0 bases and J by 10 bases, with 5 bases of the junction left unmatched. Germline V CDR1 and CDR2: SGHDT, YYEEEE. In nucleotides, the CDR3 is TGTGCCAGCAGCTTGGGCCAGCGGGAGGCCGAGCAGTTCTTC. Its protein is CASSLGQREAEQFF.

There are many counts of this clonotype. The genes are TRBV3-1 and TRBJ2-7; possibly TRBD2 for D (6 bases). Trimming removed 4 bases at V and 9 bases at J, with 19 bases between. The CDR3 extends over 14 amino acids. Germline assignment: CDR1 LGHDT and CDR2 YNNKEL (reference sequence). CDR3 protein: CASSPSATSSRQYF. The CDR3 region has the DNA TGTGCCAGCAGCCCCAGCGCCACTAGCTCCCGGCAGTACTTC.

This clonotype has more than one count but fewer than ten. A much bigger clone sits one base away, suggesting this may be a read error. This sequence joins TRBV5-1 and TRBJ2-1; D is unresolved. Germline CDR1 reads SGHRS; CDR2 reads YFSETQ. Trimming removed 0 bases from V and 1 base from J, with 5 bases in between. The CDR3 runs 14 residues. CDR3 amino acids: CASSLGRSYNEQFF. CDR3 sequence (DNA): TGCGCCAGCAGCTTGGGGAGATCCTACAATGAGCAGTTCTTC.

This chain uses TRBV7-3 with TRBJ2-3; D might be TRBD2 (5 bases). This CDR3 is 16 amino acids long. Germline loops: CDR1 SGHTA, CDR2 FQGTGA. V was shortened by 5 bases and J by 6 bases, with 21 bases between the two germline ends. CDR3 in amino acids: CASSLSSGDYTDTQYF. The CDR3 nucleotides read TGTGCCAGCAGCCTGTCATCCGGAGACTATACCGATACGCAGTATTTT.

This clonotype was observed at least ten times. This sequence joins TRBV19 and TRBJ2-5; 7 bases are a match to TRBD2. In germline, CDR1 is LNHDA, CDR2 SQIVND (reference sequence). The V gene end was trimmed by 1 base and the J gene end by 4 bases; junction bases not matched to a gene: 9. CDR3 length equals 16 residues. The CDR3 protein is CASSIGPPQRGETQYF. DNA of the CDR3: TGTGCCAGTAGTATAGGGCCCCCTCAGCGGGGAGAGACCCAGTACTTC.

This clonotype has a count of ten or more. The chain links TRBV7-2 to TRBJ2-4; weak D call: TRBD1 (5 bases). The CDR3 has 15 amino acids. Germline CDR1 SGHTA, CDR2 FQGNSA. Deletions cut 3 bases from V and 4 bases from J, with 13 bases between. CDR3 in DNA: TGTGCCAGCAGCTTTACGACACGGACAAAAAACATTCAGTACTTC. Its translation: CASSFTTRTKNIQYF.

The chain combines TRBV5-6 with TRBJ2-2; weak D call: TRBD1 (5 bases). Germline V gene sequence: CDR1 SGHDT, CDR2 YYEEEE. The CDR3 loop spans 12 amino acids. The CDR3 loop reads CVVEWGAGELFF. The CDR3, as DNA: TGTGTCGTGGAGTGGGGCGCCGGGGAGCTGTTTTTT.

Remarks on this clonotype: The junction differs from germline at one of its ends, possibly a read error. J is TRBJ1-1 and V is TRBV7-2; 7 positions match TRBD1. The length of the CDR3 is 14 residues. Germline V gene data show CDR1 as SGHTA and CDR2 as FQGNSA. CDR3: CASNRQGEYGEAFF. In DNA form, the CDR3 reads TGTGCAAGCAACCGACAGGGAGAATATGGTGAAGCTTTCTTT.

As to this clonotype: The junction does not match germline at one end; this may be a read error. The genes are TRBV7-3 and TRBJ1-4; 9 nucleotides align to TRBD1. Germline V lookup: CDR1 SGHTA, CDR2 FQGTGA. The CDR3 has 15 amino acids. For the CDR3, the DNA is TGTGCCAGCAGCTTGTTGGGGACAGGGAATGAAAGACTGTTTTTT. Its protein product is CASSLLGTGNERLFF. Full variable domain (remainder filled in from reference TRBV7-3 and TRBJ1-4): GAGVSQTPSNKVTEKGKYVELRCDPISGHTALYWYRQSLGQGPEFLIYFQGTGAADDSGLPNDRFFAVRPEGSVSTLKIQRTERGDSAVYLCASSLLGTGNERLFFGSGTQLSVL.